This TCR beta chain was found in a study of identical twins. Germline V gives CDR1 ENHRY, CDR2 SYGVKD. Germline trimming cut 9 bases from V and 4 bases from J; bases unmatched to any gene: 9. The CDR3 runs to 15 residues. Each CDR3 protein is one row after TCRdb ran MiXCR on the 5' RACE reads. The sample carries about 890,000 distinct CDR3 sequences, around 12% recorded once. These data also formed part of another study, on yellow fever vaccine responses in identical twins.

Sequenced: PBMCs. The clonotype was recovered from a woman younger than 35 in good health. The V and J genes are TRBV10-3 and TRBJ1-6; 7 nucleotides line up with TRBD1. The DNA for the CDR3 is TGTGCCATGGGAACGGACAGGATATATAATTCACCCCTCCACTTT. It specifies CAMGTDRIYNSPLHF.